This T cell receptor beta chain was sequenced in a study of blood T cell repertoires in COVID-19. Study background: Samples representing acute and convalescent COVID-19 were sourced from the United States, Italy and Spain. Sources were T cells, B-cell-depleted T cells, or PBMCs; the material itself was cDNA or gDNA.

As handled by the study authors: Estimated nucleated cell counts came from reference gene primer amplification. The repertoire was sequenced with immunoSEQ multiplex PCR; TCRdb's copy has only in-frame clones and lacks some. The V and J calls and clone size were taken over from that table, and D and trimming were inferred from the DNA. Among 130,000 to 150,000 clones listed, 84% were seen once. This CDR3 spans 15 amino acids. V lost 0 bases, J lost 4 bases, and 5 bases stayed unmatched. Germline-derived CDR1 and CDR2 are SGDLS and YYNGEE. The material sequenced was peripheral blood. V gene TRBV9 combines with J gene TRBJ2-7; 9 bases are a match to TRBD1. This clonotype was obtained from a human donor in a cohort sampled during active COVID-19. CDR3 amino acids: CASSVGTGDRYEQYF. For the CDR3, the DNA is TGTGCCAGCAGCGTAGGGACAGGGGATCGTTACGAGCAGTACTTC.